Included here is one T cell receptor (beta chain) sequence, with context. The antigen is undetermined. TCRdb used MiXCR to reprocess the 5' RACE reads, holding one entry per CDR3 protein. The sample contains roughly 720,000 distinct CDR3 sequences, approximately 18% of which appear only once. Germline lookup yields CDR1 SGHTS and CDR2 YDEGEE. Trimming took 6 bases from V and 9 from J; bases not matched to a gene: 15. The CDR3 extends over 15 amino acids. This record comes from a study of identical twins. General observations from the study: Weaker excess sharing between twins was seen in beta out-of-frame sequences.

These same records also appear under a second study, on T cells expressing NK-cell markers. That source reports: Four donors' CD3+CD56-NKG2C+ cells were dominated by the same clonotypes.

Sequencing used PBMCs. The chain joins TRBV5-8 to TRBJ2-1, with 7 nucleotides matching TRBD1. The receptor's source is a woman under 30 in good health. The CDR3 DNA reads TGTGCCAGCAATCAGACAGGGCGGCACGGTAGTGAGCAGTTCTTC. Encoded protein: CASNQTGRHGSEQFF.